The 19 T cell receptor beta chains reported below all come from one sample, sequenced in a study of cytomegalovirus exposure and HLA in healthy donors. PCR used 60 Vbeta primers and 13 Jbeta primers. Libraries were prepared by immunoSEQ multiplex PCR; TCRdb keeps only in-frame clonotypes and omits some of them. The sample includes 90,000 to 120,000 clones, around three quarters of them seen just once. The sequencing sample was made of PBMCs. These receptor sequences come from a man aged 50 or older in good health and CMV-seropositive.

DNA for the CDR3: TGTGCCAGCAGTTACTCTTGGGCAGAGAGACAAGAGACCCAGTACTTC. Translated, it gives CASSYSWAERQETQYF. V usage is TRBV6-5 and J usage is TRBJ2-5; D is unresolved. V was pared by 0 bases and J by 2 bases, with 13 bases between. The CDR3 extends over 16 amino acids. Germline CDR1 MNHEY, CDR2 SVGAGI.

This clone has a handful of counts. The rearrangement links TRBV20-1 to TRBJ2-3, with D unresolved. The CDR3 covers 11 residues. Germline CDR1 DFQATT, CDR2 SNEGSKA (reference sequence). V gave up 5 bases and J gave up 5 bases, with 8 bases separating them. In DNA, the CDR3 is TGCAGTGCTCAGGTCGAAGATACGCAGTATTTT. It encodes CSAQVEDTQYF.

This clone has a single count. The chain carries TRBV5-5 and TRBJ1-1; no reliable D call. Germline loops: CDR1 SGHKS, CDR2 YYEKEE (reference sequence). The CDR3 sequence is 12 residues long. V was pared by 1 base and J by 6 bases, with 7 bases between. The CDR3 loop is CASSLRGPEAFF. In DNA, the CDR3 is TGTGCCAGCAGCTTGAGAGGGCCTGAAGCTTTCTTT.

The chain carries TRBV15 and TRBJ1-5, with 8 bases that match TRBD1. V trimming: 1 base; J trimming: 3 bases; junction bases outside the gene matches: 5. Germline V CDR1 and CDR2: LNHNV, YYDKDF (reference sequence). The CDR3 loop spans 16 amino acids. The CDR3 DNA sequence: TGTGCCACCAGCAGAGGTCGGACAGGGTTCAATCAGCCCCAGCATTTT. Translating it yields CATSRGRTGFNQPQHF.

The chain carries TRBV4-2 and TRBJ1-5, with D tentatively TRBD1 (6 bases). V gave up 4 bases and J gave up 2 bases, with 15 bases separating them. The CDR3 has 16 residues. Germline assignment: CDR1 LGHNA and CDR2 YNFKEQ. This CDR3 is CASSRWGLEGNQPQHF. The CDR3 DNA is TGTGCCAGCAGCCGCTGGGGGCTCGAGGGCAATCAGCCCCAGCATTTT.

This clone was detected once. V and J are TRBV4-1 and TRBJ1-5, with TRBD1 as a possible D gene (6 bases). The CDR3 is 15 residues long. Between the trimmed V and J ends, which lost 4 bases and 0 bases, there was a span of 10 bases. Germline V lookup: CDR1 MGHRA, CDR2 YSYEKL. The CDR3 DNA sequence: TGCGCCAGCAGCCCTAACAGGGATAGCAATCAGCCCCAGCATTTT. Protein product: CASSPNRDSNQPQHF.

The rearrangement uses TRBV6-5 and TRBJ1-6; D may be TRBD1 (5 bases). V gave up 2 bases and J gave up 10 bases, with 12 bases separating them. This CDR3 contains 14 residues. CDR1 and CDR2 from the germline V gene are MNHEY and SVGAGI. DNA of the CDR3: TGTGCCAGCAGTTACCGGGGGAGGGAATCACCCCTCCACTTT. Its protein is CASSYRGRESPLHF.

V gene TRBV15 combines with J gene TRBJ2-2; D is unresolved. Trimming pared 1 base from V and 2 bases from J, leaving 5 bases between. CDR3 length equals 14 residues. The germline V gene has CDR1 LNHNV and CDR2 YYDKDF (reference sequence). DNA for the CDR3: TGTGCCACCAGCAGAGCCATTAACACCGGGGAGCTGTTTTTT. Translating gives CATSRAINTGELFF.

The CDR3, as DNA: TGTGCCAGCAGTGATAAAACTCCAGATACGCAGTATTTT. Encoded protein: CASSDKTPDTQYF. The chain is built from TRBV2 and TRBJ2-3; no clear D. The CDR3 contains 13 residues. V lost 3 bases and J lost 4, with 8 bases in between. In germline, CDR1 is SNHLY, CDR2 FYNNEI. The variable domain in full, completed from reference TRBV2 and TRBJ2-3, reads EPEVTQTPSHQVTQMGQEVILRCVPISNHLYFYWYRQILGQKVEFLVSFYNNEISEKSEIFDDQFSVERPDGSNFTLKIRSTKLEDSAMYFCASSDKTPDTQYFGPGTRLTVL.

This clone was seen more than once but under ten times. The gene calls are TRBV2 and TRBJ1-5, with D possibly matching TRBD1 (6 bases). The germline V gene encodes CDR1 SNHLY and CDR2 FYNNEI. CDR3 length: 12 residues. The V gene lost 5 bases and the J gene lost 13 bases, with 15 bases spanning the gap. For the CDR3, the DNA is TGTGCCAGCAGTCCGATTACAGGGCAACAGCATTTT. It is translated as CASSPITGQQHF.

The chain uses TRBV19 and TRBJ2-7, with 8 bases aligning to TRBD1. The V and J ends lost 8 bases and 6 bases, in that order; junction bases with no gene match: 15. Germline V CDR1 and CDR2: LNHDA, SQIVND (reference sequence). The CDR3 is 15 amino acids. The CDR3 coding sequence is TGTGCCAGTTCCTTAGCAGGGGGCGGGAACCTCGAGCAGTACTTC. It specifies CASSLAGGGNLEQYF.

This sequence joins TRBV6-6 and TRBJ2-7; D might be TRBD2 (7 bases). There are 15 residues in the CDR3. The V gene's germline CDR1 is MNHNY and CDR2 SVGAGI (reference sequence). V was cut by 6 bases and J by 1 base, with 16 bases left in between. CDR3 sequence reads: CASSQARGASYEQYF. Written as DNA, the CDR3 is TGTGCCAGCAGCCAAGCACGGGGGGCTTCCTACGAGCAGTACTTC.

In this sample, this clone turned up a few times. The chain has TRBV5-1 and TRBJ1-2; 7 bases fit TRBD1. The CDR3 is 14 residues long. Germline V gives CDR1 SGHRS, CDR2 YFSETQ. After removal of 2 bases from V and 7 bases from J, the junction contained 8 bases not matched to a gene. The CDR3 region is CASSLLQGLGGYTF. As DNA, the CDR3 is TGCGCCAGCAGCTTATTACAGGGGCTGGGTGGCTACACCTTC.

The CDR3 loop is CASSYGTAQETQYF. In DNA form, the CDR3 reads TGTGCCAGCAGTTACGGGACAGCGCAAGAGACCCAGTACTTC. The chain joins TRBV6-6 to TRBJ2-5, with 7 bases aligning to TRBD1. From germline, CDR1 is MNHNY and CDR2 SVGAGI (reference sequence). Trimming cost V 2 bases and J 2 bases; bases outside gene matches: 2. This CDR3 has 14 amino acids.

The V gene is TRBV2, the J gene TRBJ2-7, with 8 bases aligning to TRBD1. Germline trimming cut 6 bases from V and 1 base from J; bases unmatched to any gene: 23. The CDR3 sequence is 20 residues long. Germline CDR1 and CDR2: SNHLY and FYNNEI. The CDR3 DNA reads TGTGCCAGCAGAGGCAGGGGGCATGAGGAGCTCCTCGCATCTTCCTACGAGCAGTACTTC. This gives the protein CASRGRGHEELLASSYEQYF.

The CDR3 reads CASSTDTGGHTNTGELFF. CDR3 nucleotides: TGTGCCAGCAGCACCGATACAGGGGGCCACACGAACACCGGGGAGCTGTTTTTT. This chain joins TRBV5-6 and TRBJ2-2; 9 bases map to TRBD1. Germline CDR1 is SGHDT and CDR2 is YYEEEE. This CDR3 comprises 18 residues. V was clipped by 4 bases and J by 0 bases; unmatched bases: 10.

The chain carries TRBV2 and TRBJ1-2; a weak D match, TRBD1 (5 bases). The CDR3 is 12 amino acids. V was cut by 2 bases and J by 5 bases, with 6 bases left in between. CDR1 and CDR2 (germline): SNHLY, FYNNEI. CDR3 protein: CASSERGYGYTF. CDR3 bases: TGTGCCAGCAGTGAACGGGGGTATGGCTACACCTTC.

This clone turned up a few times. J is TRBJ1-3 and V is TRBV9, with 10 bases lining up with TRBD1. Germline assignment: CDR1 SGDLS and CDR2 YYNGEE. The length of the CDR3 is 17 residues. J gave up 1 base and V 2 bases, and 6 bases lay outside the gene matches. CDR3 in DNA: TGTGCCAGCAGCGTGGCAGACAGGGGGCATTCTGGAAACACCATATATTTT. This translates into CASSVADRGHSGNTIYF.

The V call is TRBV9, the J call TRBJ2-7; TRBD2 agrees at 9 bases. The V and J ends lost 0 bases and 5 bases, in that order; junction bases with no gene match: 9. Germline V gene sequence: CDR1 SGDLS, CDR2 YYNGEE. The CDR3 length is 16 residues. This CDR3 reads CASSVGGGGAFNEQYF. CDR3 DNA: TGTGCCAGCAGCGTAGGGGGCGGGGGGGCTTTCAACGAGCAGTACTTC.